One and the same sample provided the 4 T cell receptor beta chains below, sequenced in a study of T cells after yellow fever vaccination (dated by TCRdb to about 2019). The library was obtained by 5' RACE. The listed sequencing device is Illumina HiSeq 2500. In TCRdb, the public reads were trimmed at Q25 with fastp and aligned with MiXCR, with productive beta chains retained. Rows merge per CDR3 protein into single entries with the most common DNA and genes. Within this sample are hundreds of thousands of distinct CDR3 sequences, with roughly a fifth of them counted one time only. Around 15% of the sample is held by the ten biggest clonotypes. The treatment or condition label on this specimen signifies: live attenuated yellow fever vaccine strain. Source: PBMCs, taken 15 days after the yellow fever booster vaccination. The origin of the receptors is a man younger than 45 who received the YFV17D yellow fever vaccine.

The CDR3 spells CASSFRLAAYEQYF. The CDR3 DNA follows: TGTGCCAGCAGTTTTCGACTAGCTGCCTACGAGCAGTACTTC. The chain has TRBV28 and TRBJ2-7, with TRBD2 matching over 7 bases. The V gene's germline CDR1 is MDHEN and CDR2 SYDVKM. The CDR3 is 14 amino acids. After removal of 3 bases from V and 2 bases from J, the junction contained 4 bases not matched to a gene.

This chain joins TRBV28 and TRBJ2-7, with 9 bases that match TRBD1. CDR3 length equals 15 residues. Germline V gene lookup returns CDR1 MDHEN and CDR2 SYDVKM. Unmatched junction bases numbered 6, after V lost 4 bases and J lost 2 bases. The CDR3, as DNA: TGTGCCAGCAGTTCGGGGACAGGGCCTCCCTACGAGCAGTACTTC. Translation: CASSSGTGPPYEQYF.

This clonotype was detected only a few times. The CDR3 sequence is CASRPLADTDTQYF. CDR3 nucleotide sequence: TGTGCCAGCAGACCCCTAGCGGACACAGATACGCAGTATTTT. The gene calls are TRBV6-2 or TRBV6-3 and TRBJ2-3; TRBD2 aligns across 7 bases. Germline trimming cut 6 bases from V and 2 bases from J; bases unmatched to any gene: 5. The CDR3 extends over 14 amino acids. In germline, CDR1 is MNHEY, CDR2 SVGEGT.

CDR3 sequence: CASSERDNEQFF. The CDR3 nucleotides read TGTGCCAGCTCGGAACGGGACAATGAGCAGTTCTTC. The gene calls are TRBV7-3 and TRBJ2-1; unclear D gene. The CDR3 is made up of 12 amino acids. Trimming cost V 8 bases and J 5 bases, with 10 bases left between them. CDR1 and CDR2 (germline): SGHTA, FQGTGA.